The clone carrying this T cell receptor beta chain showed up just a few times. This sample is part of a study of cytomegalovirus exposure and HLA in healthy donors. This CDR3 has 18 residues. The ends lost 4 bases at V and 2 bases at J; junction bases unmatched: 9. CDR1 is SGHRS and CDR2 is YFSETQ in the germline V gene. The PCR used 60 Vbeta and 13 Jbeta primers. TCRdb keeps only in-frame clones here, not all; method: immunoSEQ multiplex PCR. Found here are under 200,000 clones, 65% to 80% of them singletons; the top ten hold 2.5% to 3.5%. The origin of this receptor is a woman aged 45-65 years in good health and CMV-seropositive. The chain joins TRBV5-1 to TRBJ2-2; 12 bases are shared with TRBD2. The sequencing sample was made of PBMCs. For the CDR3, the DNA is TGCGCCAGCAGCCCAACTAGCGGGGGGCCCTCCAACACCGGGGAGCTGTTTTTT. This gives the protein CASSPTSGGPSNTGELFF.